These 3 T cell receptor beta chains originate from one sample sequenced in a study of CD8 T cells in ankylosing spondylitis. TCRdb re-called the 5' RACE reads through MiXCR, storing one row per CDR3 protein. The sample holds over 30,000 distinct CDR3 sequences, 9.5% to 12% seen once. The specimen sequenced was synovial fluid, either unsorted or a sorted T cell fraction (not recorded which). The receptors originated from a male donor with ankylosing spondylitis.

In this sample, this clonotype turned up a few times. The gene calls are TRBV6-2 or TRBV6-3 and TRBJ2-4; D gene uncertain. V was shortened by 2 bases and J by 9 bases, with 8 bases between the two germline ends. The CDR3 spans 12 residues. Per the germline V gene, CDR1 is MNHEY and CDR2 is SVGEGT. CDR3 sequence (DNA): TGTGCCAGCAGTTACGAAGAGTTCATTCAGTACTTC. Translating gives CASSYEEFIQYF.

The chain employs TRBV3-1 and TRBJ2-1, with 7 nucleotides matching TRBD2. Unmatched junction bases numbered 7, after V lost 1 base and J lost 7 bases. There are 15 residues in the CDR3. The germline V gene encodes CDR1 LGHDT and CDR2 YNNKEL (reference sequence). This CDR3 reads CASSQGAGPGNEQFF. The DNA for the CDR3 is TGTGCCAGCAGCCAAGGAGCGGGACCGGGGAATGAGCAGTTCTTC.

This rearrangement joins TRBV28 to TRBJ1-4, with D maybe TRBD1 (6 bases). CDR3 length: 17 residues. V was trimmed by 6 bases and J by 5 bases, leaving 22 bases between them. Looked up from germline, CDR1 is MDHEN and CDR2 is SYDVKM. CDR3 residues: CASSPLGRGADNEKLFF. The CDR3 DNA reads TGTGCCAGCAGCCCACTTGGTCGGGGGGCGGACAATGAAAAACTGTTTTTT.